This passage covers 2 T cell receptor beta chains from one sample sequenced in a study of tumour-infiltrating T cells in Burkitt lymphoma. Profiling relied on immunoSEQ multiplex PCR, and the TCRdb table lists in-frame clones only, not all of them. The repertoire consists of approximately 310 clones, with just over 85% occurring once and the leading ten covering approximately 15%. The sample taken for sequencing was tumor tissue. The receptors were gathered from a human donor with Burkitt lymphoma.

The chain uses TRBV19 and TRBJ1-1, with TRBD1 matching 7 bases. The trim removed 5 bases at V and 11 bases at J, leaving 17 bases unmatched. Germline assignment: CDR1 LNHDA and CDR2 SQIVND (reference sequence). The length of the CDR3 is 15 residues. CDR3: CASSLGPGQTKKAFF. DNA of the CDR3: TGTGCCAGTAGTCTAGGGCCGGGACAGACGAAGAAGGCTTTCTTT.

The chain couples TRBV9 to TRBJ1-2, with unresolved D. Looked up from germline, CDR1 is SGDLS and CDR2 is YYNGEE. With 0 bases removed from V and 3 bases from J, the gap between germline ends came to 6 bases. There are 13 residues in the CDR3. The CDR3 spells CASSVGQDYGYTF. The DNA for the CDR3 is TGTGCCAGCAGCGTAGGTCAGGACTATGGCTACACCTTC.